This T cell receptor beta chain was retrieved from a study of blood T cell repertoires in COVID-19. About the study: The United States, Italy and Spain provided the acute and convalescent COVID-19 samples.

Original data processing: Reference gene primer amplification yielded estimated nucleated cell counts. Here immunoSEQ multiplex PCR was the method, and the copy in TCRdb shows in-frame clones only, minus some. D and trimming come from the DNA, and the V and J calls and clone size come from that table. The sample has over 85,000 clones; 80% to 90% are singletons. CDR1 and CDR2 (germline): SNHLY, FYNNEI. CDR3 length: 15 amino acids. The trim removed 5 bases at V and 6 bases at J, leaving 5 bases unmatched. The rearrangement joins TRBV2 to TRBJ2-1, with 12 positions matching TRBD2. Source material: peripheral blood. The receptor was isolated from a woman in her 70s with acute or convalescent COVID-19. For the CDR3, the DNA is TGTGCCAGCAGTTCGACTAGCGGGAGAGTCAATGAGCAGTTCTTC. Protein product: CASSSTSGRVNEQFF. Looking up the rest from reference TRBV2 and TRBJ2-1 gives the full variable domain: EPEVTQTPSHQVTQMGQEVILRCVPISNHLYFYWYRQILGQKVEFLVSFYNNEISEKSEIFDDQFSVERPDGSNFTLKIRSTKLEDSAMYFCASSSTSGRVNEQFFGPGTRLTVL.